Following are 16 T cell receptor beta chains from one sample sequenced in a study of shared clonotypes between healthy human individuals. The method was immunoSEQ multiplex PCR; TCRdb's version includes in-frame clones alone and lacks a portion of them. The sample holds about 2.3 million clones, 90% to 95% seen once. The source material was naive CD4+ T cells from PBMCs. Subset in this sample: CD45RA+ positively selected. These receptor sequences come from a man aged 18 to 29 in good health. Some clones in this sample may be carry-over from other donors' samples.

To note about this clone: This specimen includes other DNA sequences encoding the same CDR3. CDR3 sequence reads: CASSLDYRGIGETQYF. In DNA, the CDR3 is TGCGCCAGCAGCTTAGACTACAGGGGGATTGGAGAGACCCAGTACTTC. The chain carries TRBV5-1 and TRBJ2-5; 8 bases map to TRBD1. Germline V gene data show CDR1 as SGHRS and CDR2 as YFSETQ. The CDR3 extends over 16 amino acids. V gave up 2 bases and J gave up 4 bases; unmatched junction bases: 10.

V gene TRBV5-6 combines with J gene TRBJ2-7; 7 nucleotides line up with TRBD2. V lost 3 bases and J lost 3; bases outside the gene matches: 9. The CDR3 is 15 amino acids. Germline V gene data show CDR1 as SGHDT and CDR2 as YYEEEE. CDR3 sequence (DNA): TGTGCCAGCAGCTCCGGGCGGGAGCTGTTCTACGAGCAGTACTTC. Translating it yields CASSSGRELFYEQYF. Combining the CDR3 with reference TRBV5-6 and TRBJ2-7 gives the whole variable domain DAGVTQSPTHLIKTRGQQVTLRCSPKSGHDTVSWYQQALGQGPQFIFQYYEEEERQRGNFPDRFSGHQFPNYSSELNVNALLLGDSALYLCASSSGRELFYEQYFGPGTRLTVT.

The rearrangement uses TRBV7-6 and TRBJ2-2; 8 positions agree with TRBD2. Germline CDR1 and CDR2: SGHVS and FNYEAQ. Trimming removed 4 bases from V and 7 bases from J; junction bases left unmatched: 11. The CDR3 has 16 residues. Here the CDR3 reads CASSSWTSPSHGELFF. The CDR3 DNA is TGTGCCAGCAGCTCATGGACTAGCCCGAGTCACGGGGAGCTGTTTTTT.

With respect to this clone: Other DNA variants within this sample encode the same CDR3. The chain couples TRBV5-1 to TRBJ2-7, with D possibly TRBD2 on 5 matching bases. This CDR3 contains 15 residues. The ends were cut back, 0 bases at V and 2 bases at J, with 12 bases in the middle. CDR1 and CDR2 from the germline V gene are SGHRS and YFSETQ. In DNA form, the CDR3 reads TGCGCCAGCAGCTTGGTGGCGGGTGGCACCTACGAGCAGTACTTC. This sequence encodes CASSLVAGGTYEQYF.

The chain couples TRBV7-3 to TRBJ2-1; a possible D gene is TRBD2 (5 bases). From germline, CDR1 is SGHTA and CDR2 FQGTGA. The CDR3 consists of 12 residues. V gave up 1 base and J gave up 9 bases, with 7 bases separating them. The CDR3 protein is CASSLIRGEQFF. CDR3 sequence (DNA): TGTGCCAGCAGCTTAATACGGGGTGAGCAGTTCTTC.

This rearrangement joins TRBV21-1 to TRBJ1-3; TRBD1 reflects the table's D call only, with no check against the DNA. TRBV21-1 is assigned pseudogene status. The CDR3 sequence is 17 residues long. The CDR3 region has the DNA TGTGCCAGCAGCAAGAGGTGGGACAGGGGCTGTGGAAACACCATATATTTT. Its protein product is CASSKRWDRGCGNTIYF.

This rearrangement joins TRBV5-8 to TRBJ1-1, with 7 bases lining up with TRBD1. CDR1 and CDR2 (germline): SGHTS, YDEGEE. The CDR3 has 17 residues. V lost 0 bases and J lost 2; bases outside the gene matches: 10. The CDR3 coding sequence is TGTGCCAGCAGCTTGGGTGAAGACAGGGATGCAAACACTGAAGCTTTCTTT. Translation gives CASSLGEDRDANTEAFF.

The CDR3 coding sequence is TGTGCCAGTAGTATATTCGCGGGGAGGGGGAATGAGCAGTTCTTC. This translates into CASSIFAGRGNEQFF. V is TRBV19 and J is TRBJ2-1, with D possibly being TRBD2 (7 bases). Germline V CDR1 and CDR2: LNHDA, SQIVND (reference sequence). The CDR3 is made up of 15 amino acids. The V and J ends lost 2 bases and 7 bases respectively, with 15 bases between them. Using reference TRBV19 and TRBJ2-1 for the parts outside the CDR3, the full variable domain is DGGITQSPKYLFRKEGQNVTLSCEQNLNHDAMYWYRQDPGQGLRLIYYSQIVNDFQKGDIAEGYSVSREKKESFPLTVTSAQKNPTAFYLCASSIFAGRGNEQFFGPGTRLTVL.

The CDR3 loop is CASSWRQGSGEKLFF. As DNA, the CDR3 is TGCGCCAGCAGCTGGAGACAGGGGAGTGGTGAAAAACTGTTTTTT. The chain links TRBV5-1 to TRBJ1-4; 8 bases match TRBD1. V lost 3 bases, J lost 7 bases, and 8 bases stayed unmatched. Germline V lookup: CDR1 SGHRS, CDR2 YFSETQ. This CDR3 contains 15 residues.

The chain couples TRBV12-5 to TRBJ1-1; D is undetermined. From germline, CDR1 is LGHNT and CDR2 FRNRAP. CDR3 length: 13 residues. Trimming removed 6 bases from V and 5 bases from J, with 13 bases in between. The CDR3 is CASGPGSETEAFF. CDR3 coding DNA: TGTGCTAGTGGGCCTGGTTCCGAAACTGAAGCTTTCTTT.

The rearrangement joins TRBV6-5 to TRBJ2-5; D may be TRBD2 (5 bases). The germline gives CDR1 MNHEY, CDR2 SVGAGI. Between the trimmed V and J ends, which lost 4 bases and 5 bases, there was a span of 11 bases. The CDR3 is made up of 13 amino acids. Written as DNA, the CDR3 is TGTGCCAGCAGTTTAGAGGGATGGGAGACCCAGTACTTC. Encoded protein: CASSLEGWETQYF.

The rearrangement links TRBV29-1 to TRBJ1-4, with 8 positions matching TRBD1. The V gene's germline CDR1 is SQVTM and CDR2 ANQGSEA. The CDR3 has 16 amino acids. The V segment lost 4 bases and the J segment 8 bases; nucleotides outside the gene matches: 15. CDR3 coding DNA: TGCAGCGTTGGACTCGAGGGACAGGCAGTTAGAGAAAAACTGTTTTTT. It yields the protein CSVGLEGQAVREKLFF.

The rearrangement links TRBV6-5 to TRBJ2-7; TRBD1 is a possible D gene (6 bases). The CDR3 loop spans 15 amino acids. Germline assignment: CDR1 MNHEY and CDR2 SVGAGI. The ends were cut back, 5 bases at V and 3 bases at J, with 17 bases in the middle. The CDR3 region is CASSHDRSRNYEQYF. The DNA for the CDR3 is TGTGCCAGCAGTCACGACAGGTCAAGGAACTACGAGCAGTACTTC.

The chain joins TRBV7-9 to TRBJ1-4; TRBD1 matches at 9 bases. With 5 bases clipped from V and 7 bases from J, the junction kept 5 bases outside the gene matches. CDR3 size: 14 residues. Looked up from germline, CDR1 is SEHNR and CDR2 is FQNEAQ (reference sequence). The CDR3 is CASSPRDRVEKLFF. The CDR3 nucleotides are TGTGCCAGCAGCCCCCGGGACAGGGTTGAAAAACTGTTTTTT.

The J gene is TRBJ2-2, the V gene TRBV6-1, with a possible D match to TRBD2 (5 bases). The germline V gene has CDR1 MNHNS and CDR2 SASEGT. The CDR3 totals 15 residues. Trimming took 5 bases from V and 9 from J, leaving 19 bases between them. The DNA of the CDR3 is TGTGCCAGCAGTCCCCGAGGGCGGAACCGGTGGGAGCTGTTTTTT. This translates into CASSPRGRNRWELFF.

This clone was detected only once. J is TRBJ2-3 and V is TRBV10-3; weak D call: TRBD2 (5 bases). Germline V CDR1 and CDR2: ENHRY, SYGVKD. This CDR3 has 14 residues. V was cut by 0 bases and J by 6 bases, with 10 bases left in between. CDR3 protein: CAISESTGVDTQYF. Written as DNA, the CDR3 is TGTGCCATCAGTGAGTCGACCGGGGTGGATACGCAGTATTTT.